What follows is one TCR beta chain and its context. The entry originates in a study of CD8 T cells in ankylosing spondylitis. TCRdb re-called the 5' RACE reads through MiXCR, storing one row per CDR3 protein. The sample yields almost 250,000 distinct CDR3 sequences, 30% to 40% seen once. The CDR3 totals 13 residues. Germline values: CDR1 LNHNV, CDR2 YYDKDF (reference sequence). The ends were cut back, 8 bases at V and 7 bases at J, with 15 bases in the middle. The source is a male donor with ankylosing spondylitis or in good health (not recorded which). The chain employs TRBV15 and TRBJ1-5; D unresolved. The sample was blood, either unsorted or a sorted T cell fraction (not recorded which). The DNA for the CDR3 is TGTGCCACCGGTTCCGATTCTCGCCAGCCCCAGCATTTT. Translating it yields CATGSDSRQPQHF.